This record looks at one TCR beta chain sequence and its context. Its antigen is still unknown. The data stem from a study of blood T cells in healthy people across ages. Findings and limits, study-wide: Roughly linear declines in TCR beta diversity per million T cells occurred with age. What prevented conclusive comparison of naive and antigen-experienced cells was that PBMCs were unsorted.

The authors ran a second PCR of roughly 6 to 11 cycles using a sample-barcoded 5' primer and a J-beta primer mix. TCRdb re-derived calls from the 5' RACE reads in MiXCR, one entry per CDR3 protein. In the table there are roughly 800,000 distinct CDR3 sequences, about three fifths of which are singletons. Trimming cost V 7 bases and J 5 bases, with 15 bases left between them. The CDR3 runs to 13 residues. Germline V gives CDR1 MNHNS, CDR2 SASEGT. The material sequenced was blood. This clonotype originated in a man aged 25 to 40 in good health. The chain recombines TRBV6-1 with TRBJ2-7; D uncertain. CDR3: CASKVDPVDEQYF. The CDR3 DNA follows: TGTGCCAGCAAAGTAGACCCTGTGGACGAGCAGTACTTC.